This T cell receptor beta chain is from a study of PD-L1 blockade in urothelial cancer. Sequencing used immunoSEQ multiplex PCR; TCRdb keeps in-frame clones, though not all of them. The data contain about 81,000 clones, 90% to 95% of them singletons. Disease in patients was locally advanced or metastatic urothelial carcinoma. V shed 3 bases and J shed 4 bases, with 2 bases lying between them. The germline CDR1 and CDR2 sequences are SGHDN and FVKESK. The CDR3 covers 11 residues. This sequence was found in a man in his sixties with urothelial cancer. The sequenced sample was PBMCs, obtained around atezolizumab (anti-PD-L1) treatment. This rearrangement joins TRBV14 to TRBJ2-3; unclear D gene. The CDR3 is CASSHADTQYF. DNA of the CDR3: TGTGCCAGCAGCCACGCAGATACGCAGTATTTT.